This T cell receptor beta chain originates from a study of shared clonotypes between healthy human individuals. Broader study findings: Across subsets, estimated richness was generally greater for naive than for memory populations.

It was CD45RO-negative cells, positively selected for CCR7, that made up naive CD8 cells, with terminally differentiated effector memory CD45RA+ cells excluded. This clone was counted only a few times. Its antigen is unidentified. In the original workflow: ImmunoSEQ sequences covered only the junction and lacked quality scores; filtering therefore differed. The assay was immunoSEQ multiplex PCR, and TCRdb's table has in-frame clones only and misses some. V and J calls and clone size are as listed in that table; D and trimming were resolved from the DNA. The data contain about 2.1 million clones, 93% of them seen just once; the ten biggest clones take up more than 1.5%. The sequenced sample was naive CD8+ T cells from PBMCs. The source of this sequence is a man younger than 30 in good health. Some clones in this sample may be carry-over from other donors' samples.

CDR3 sequence reads: CASSYRGTEAFF. CDR3 in DNA: TGTGCCAGCAGTTACAGGGGCACTGAAGCTTTCTTT. The chain links TRBV25-1 to TRBJ1-1, with TRBD1 identical over 7 bases. V lost 5 bases, J lost 4 bases, and 1 base stayed unmatched. The CDR3 length is 12 residues. Germline CDR1 and CDR2: MGHDK and SYGVNS.